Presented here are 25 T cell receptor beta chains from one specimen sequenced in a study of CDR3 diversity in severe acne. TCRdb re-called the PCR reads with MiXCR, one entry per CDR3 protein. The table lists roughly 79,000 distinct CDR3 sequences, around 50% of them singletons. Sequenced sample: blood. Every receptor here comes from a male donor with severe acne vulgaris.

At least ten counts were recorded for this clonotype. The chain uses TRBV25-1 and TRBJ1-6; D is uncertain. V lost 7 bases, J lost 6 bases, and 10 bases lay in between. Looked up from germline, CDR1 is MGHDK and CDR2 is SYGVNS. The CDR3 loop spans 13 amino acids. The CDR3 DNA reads TGTGCCAGCACCGGGGAGGGTAATTCACCCCTCCACTTT. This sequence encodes CASTGEGNSPLHF.

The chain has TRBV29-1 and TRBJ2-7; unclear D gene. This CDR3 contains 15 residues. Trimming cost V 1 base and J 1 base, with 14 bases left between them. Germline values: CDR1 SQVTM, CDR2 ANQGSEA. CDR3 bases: TGCAGCGTTGAAGGGACCGACGACGGATCCTACGAGCAGTACTTC. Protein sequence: CSVEGTDDGSYEQYF.

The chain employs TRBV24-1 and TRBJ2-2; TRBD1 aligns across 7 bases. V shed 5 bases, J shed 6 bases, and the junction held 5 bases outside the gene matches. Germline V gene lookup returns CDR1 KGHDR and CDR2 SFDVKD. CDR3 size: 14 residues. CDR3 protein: CATSAEGGSGELFF. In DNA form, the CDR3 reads TGTGCCACCAGTGCGGAAGGGGGCTCCGGGGAGCTGTTTTTT.

CDR3 in amino acids: CASSLVSGAEAFF. DNA for the CDR3: TGTGCCAGCAGCTTGGTTTCGGGGGCTGAAGCTTTCTTT. V usage is TRBV7-9 and J usage is TRBJ1-1; maybe TRBD1 (5 bases). The germline V and J ends were trimmed by 3 bases and 6 bases, with 11 bases remaining between them. The germline CDR1 and CDR2 sequences are SEHNR and FQNEAQ (reference sequence). CDR3 length: 13 amino acids.

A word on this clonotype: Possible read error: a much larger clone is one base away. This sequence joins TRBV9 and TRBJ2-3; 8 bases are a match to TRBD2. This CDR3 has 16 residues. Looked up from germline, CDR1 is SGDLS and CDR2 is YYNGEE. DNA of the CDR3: TGTGCCGGCAGCCCACGGGGTGGCGGGGGGACAGATACGCAGTATTTT. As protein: CAGSPRGGGGTDTQYF.

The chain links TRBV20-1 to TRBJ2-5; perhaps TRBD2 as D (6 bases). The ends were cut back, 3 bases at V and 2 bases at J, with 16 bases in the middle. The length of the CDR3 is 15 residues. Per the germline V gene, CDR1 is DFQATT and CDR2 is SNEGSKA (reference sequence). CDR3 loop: CSASPQGGRQETQYF. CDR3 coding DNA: TGCAGTGCTAGCCCGCAGGGAGGACGGCAAGAGACCCAGTACTTC.

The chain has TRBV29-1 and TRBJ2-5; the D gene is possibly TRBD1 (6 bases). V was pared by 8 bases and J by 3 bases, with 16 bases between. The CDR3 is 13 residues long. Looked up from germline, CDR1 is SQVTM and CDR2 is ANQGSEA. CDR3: CSYGQRTKETQYF. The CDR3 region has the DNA TGCAGCTACGGACAGAGGACCAAAGAGACCCAGTACTTC.

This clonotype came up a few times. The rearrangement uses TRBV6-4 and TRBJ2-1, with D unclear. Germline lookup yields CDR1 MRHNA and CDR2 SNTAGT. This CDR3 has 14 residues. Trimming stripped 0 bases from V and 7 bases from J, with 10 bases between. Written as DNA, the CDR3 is TGTGCCAGCAGTGACTCAAGGAACATGAATGAGCAGTTCTTC. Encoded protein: CASSDSRNMNEQFF.

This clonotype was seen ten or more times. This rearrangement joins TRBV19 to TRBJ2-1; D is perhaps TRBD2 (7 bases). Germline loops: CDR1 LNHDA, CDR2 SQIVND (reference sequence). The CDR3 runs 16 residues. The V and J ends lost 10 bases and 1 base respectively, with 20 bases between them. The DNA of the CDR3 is TGTGCCACCCAAGATCAAGGGAGGGGGTCCTACAATGAGCAGTTCTTC. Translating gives CATQDQGRGSYNEQFF.

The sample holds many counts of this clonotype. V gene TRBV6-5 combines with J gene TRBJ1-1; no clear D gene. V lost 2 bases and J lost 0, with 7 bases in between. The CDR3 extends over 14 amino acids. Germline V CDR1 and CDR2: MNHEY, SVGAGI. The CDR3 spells CASSYGPMNTEAFF. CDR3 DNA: TGTGCCAGCAGTTACGGACCGATGAACACTGAAGCTTTCTTT.

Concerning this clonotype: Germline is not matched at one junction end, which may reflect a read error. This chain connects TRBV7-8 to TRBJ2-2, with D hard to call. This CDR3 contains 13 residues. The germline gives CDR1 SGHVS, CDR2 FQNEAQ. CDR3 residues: CASGLTNTGELFF. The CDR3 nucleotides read TGTGCCAGCGGCTTAACGAACACCGGGGAGCTGTTTTTT.

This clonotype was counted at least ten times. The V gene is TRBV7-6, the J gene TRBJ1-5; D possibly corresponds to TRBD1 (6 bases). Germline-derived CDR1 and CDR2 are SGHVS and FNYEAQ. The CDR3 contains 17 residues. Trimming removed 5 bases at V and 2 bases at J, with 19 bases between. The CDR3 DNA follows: TGTGCCAGCAGCCCCGTCGTAGGGAGGGGGGGCAATCAGCCCCAGCATTTT. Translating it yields CASSPVVGRGGNQPQHF.

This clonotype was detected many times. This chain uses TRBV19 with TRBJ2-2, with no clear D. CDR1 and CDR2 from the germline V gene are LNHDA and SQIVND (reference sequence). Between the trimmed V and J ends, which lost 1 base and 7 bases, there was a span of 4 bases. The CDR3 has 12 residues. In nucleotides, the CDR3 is TGTGCCAGTAGTATAGGGAGCGGGGAGCTGTTTTTT. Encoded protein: CASSIGSGELFF.

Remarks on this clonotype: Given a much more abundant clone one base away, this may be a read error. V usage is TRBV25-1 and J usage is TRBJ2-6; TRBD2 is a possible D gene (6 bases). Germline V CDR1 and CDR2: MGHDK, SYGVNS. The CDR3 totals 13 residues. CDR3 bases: TGTGCCAGCAGTACCTGGGGCGGGAACGTCCCGACTTTC. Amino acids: CASSTWGGNVPTF.

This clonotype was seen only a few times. The CDR3 reads CASGSDWITEAFF. The CDR3, as DNA: TGTGCCAGTGGCTCCGACTGGATAACTGAAGCTTTCTTT. The chain carries TRBV25-1 and TRBJ1-1; D is uncertain. The length of the CDR3 is 13 residues. Germline V gene data show CDR1 as MGHDK and CDR2 as SYGVNS. With 9 bases removed from V and 5 bases from J, the gap between germline ends came to 16 bases.

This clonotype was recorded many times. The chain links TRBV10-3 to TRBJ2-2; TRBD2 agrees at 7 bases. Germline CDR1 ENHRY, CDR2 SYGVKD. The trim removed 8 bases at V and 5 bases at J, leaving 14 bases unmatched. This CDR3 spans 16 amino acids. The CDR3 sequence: CAILIEGGSGTGELFF. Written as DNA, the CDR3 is TGTGCCATCCTTATTGAAGGCGGGAGCGGGACCGGGGAGCTGTTTTTT.

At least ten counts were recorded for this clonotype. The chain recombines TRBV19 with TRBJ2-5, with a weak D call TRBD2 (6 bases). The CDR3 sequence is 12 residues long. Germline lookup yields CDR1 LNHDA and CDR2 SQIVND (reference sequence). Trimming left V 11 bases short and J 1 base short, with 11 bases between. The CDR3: CACLAVQETQYF. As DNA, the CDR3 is TGTGCCTGCTTAGCGGTCCAAGAGACCCAGTACTTC.

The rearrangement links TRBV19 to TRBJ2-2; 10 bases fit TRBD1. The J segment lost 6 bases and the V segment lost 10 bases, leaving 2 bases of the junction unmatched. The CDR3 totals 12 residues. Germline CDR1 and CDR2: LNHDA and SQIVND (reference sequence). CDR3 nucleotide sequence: TGTGCCATTGGGACAGGGGCCGGGGAGCTGTTTTTT. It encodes CAIGTGAGELFF.

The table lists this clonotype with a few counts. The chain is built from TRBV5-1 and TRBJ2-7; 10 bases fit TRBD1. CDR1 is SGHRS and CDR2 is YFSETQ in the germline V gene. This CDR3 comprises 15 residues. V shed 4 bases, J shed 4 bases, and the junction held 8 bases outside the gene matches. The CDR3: CASSLGQGDRYEQYF. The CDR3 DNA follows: TGCGCCAGCAGCCTAGGACAGGGGGACAGATACGAGCAGTACTTC.

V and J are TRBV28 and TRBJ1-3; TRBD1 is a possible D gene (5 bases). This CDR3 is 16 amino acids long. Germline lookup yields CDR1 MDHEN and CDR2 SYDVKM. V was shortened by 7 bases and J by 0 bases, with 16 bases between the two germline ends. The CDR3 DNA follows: TGTGCCAGCAACCTAGGGGTTCCTTTCTCTGGAAACACCATATATTTT. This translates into CASNLGVPFSGNTIYF.

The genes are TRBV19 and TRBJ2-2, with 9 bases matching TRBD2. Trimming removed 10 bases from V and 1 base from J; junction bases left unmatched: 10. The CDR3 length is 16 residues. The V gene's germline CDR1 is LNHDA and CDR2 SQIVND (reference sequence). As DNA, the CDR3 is TGTGCCACCCATCCGCTTAGCGGGAGGAACACCGGGGAGCTGTTTTTT. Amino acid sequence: CATHPLSGRNTGELFF.

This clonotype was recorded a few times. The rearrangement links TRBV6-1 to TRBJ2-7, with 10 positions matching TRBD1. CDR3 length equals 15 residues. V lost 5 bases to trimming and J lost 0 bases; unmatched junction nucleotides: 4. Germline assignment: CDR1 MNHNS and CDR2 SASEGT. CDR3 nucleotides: TGTGCCAGCAGTTACAGGGACAGGGGCTCCTACGAGCAGTACTTC. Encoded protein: CASSYRDRGSYEQYF.

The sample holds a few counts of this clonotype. This CDR3 reads CASSLGTGLYNEQFF. The CDR3 DNA reads as TGTGCCAGCAGCTTAGGGACAGGGCTCTACAATGAGCAGTTCTTC. The chain employs TRBV11-2 and TRBJ2-1; TRBD1 matches at 8 bases. The CDR3 has 15 residues. Germline-derived CDR1 and CDR2 are SGHAT and FQNNGV. The J segment lost 3 bases and the V segment lost 1 base, leaving 2 bases of the junction unmatched. The full variable domain, in which reference TRBV11-2 and TRBJ2-1 provide the parts outside the CDR3, is EAGVAQSPRYKIIEKRQSVAFWCNPISGHATLYWYQQILGQGPKLLIQFQNNGVVDDSQLPKDRFSAERLKGVDSTLKIQPAKLEDSAVYLCASSLGTGLYNEQFFGPGTRLTVL.

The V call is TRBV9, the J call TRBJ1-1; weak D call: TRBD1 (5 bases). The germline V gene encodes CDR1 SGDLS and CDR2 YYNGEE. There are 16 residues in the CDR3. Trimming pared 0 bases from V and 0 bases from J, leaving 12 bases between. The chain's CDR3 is CASSVDGGAMNTEAFF. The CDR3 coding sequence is TGTGCCAGCAGCGTAGATGGGGGTGCTATGAACACTGAAGCTTTCTTT.

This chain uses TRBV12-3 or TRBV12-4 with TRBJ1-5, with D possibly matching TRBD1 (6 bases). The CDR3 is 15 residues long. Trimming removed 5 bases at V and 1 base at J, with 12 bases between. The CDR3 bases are TGTGCCAGCAGTAATAACAGGGTGAGCAATCAGCCCCAGCATTTT. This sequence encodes CASSNNRVSNQPQHF.